This T cell receptor beta chain originates from a study of T cell repertoires in cytomegalovirus infection. MiXCR, applied by TCRdb to the reads, yields one record per CDR3 protein. Here the sample spans 200,000 to 250,000 distinct CDR3 sequences, approximately 13% being singletons. This clonotype occurred many times. The sequenced sample was PBMCs. This clonotype was obtained from a human donor in good health (CMV status not recorded). Some clones in this sample may be carry-over from other donors' samples.

The CDR3 DNA is TGTGCCAGCAGCCGTACAGGGGACGATGAGACCCAGTACTTC. The encoded protein is CASSRTGDDETQYF. This rearrangement joins TRBV7-3 to TRBJ2-5; 7 positions match TRBD1. The CDR3 is 14 amino acids. J lost 5 bases, V lost 5 bases, and 8 bases had no gene match. The germline CDR1 and CDR2 sequences are SGHTA and FQGTGA.